This TCR beta chain was identified during a study of blood T cell repertoires in COVID-19. Germline CDR1 MNHNS, CDR2 SASEGT. The V and J ends lost 3 bases and 5 bases, in that order; junction bases with no gene match: 3. CDR3 size: 14 residues. Data came from immunoSEQ multiplex PCR; TCRdb stores just in-frame clones and leaves some out. This table holds about 140,000 clones, roughly 80% found once. The sample taken for sequencing was peripheral blood. The clonotype originates from a man aged 70 or older who had recovered from COVID-19. The chain is built from TRBV6-1 and TRBJ2-7; TRBD2 matches at 11 bases. CDR3 coding DNA: TGTGCCAGCAGTGATTTAGCGGGAGGGAACGAGCAGTACTTC. Its protein product is CASSDLAGGNEQYF.